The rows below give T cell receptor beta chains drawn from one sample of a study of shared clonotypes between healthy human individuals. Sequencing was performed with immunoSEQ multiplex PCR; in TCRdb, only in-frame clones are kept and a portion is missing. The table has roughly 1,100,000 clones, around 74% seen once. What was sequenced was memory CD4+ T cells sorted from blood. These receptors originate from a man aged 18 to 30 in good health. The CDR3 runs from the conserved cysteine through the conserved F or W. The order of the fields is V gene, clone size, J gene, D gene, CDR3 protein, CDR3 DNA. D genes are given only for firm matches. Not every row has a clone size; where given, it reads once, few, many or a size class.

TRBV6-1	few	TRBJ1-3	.	CASTTDGLGNTIYF	TGTGCCAGCACCACCGACGGACTCGGAAACACCATATATTTT
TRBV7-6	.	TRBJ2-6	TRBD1	CASSPGTGGAGANVLTF	TGTGCCAGCAGCCCCGGGACAGGGGGCGCTGGGGCCAACGTCCTGACTTTC
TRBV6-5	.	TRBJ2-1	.	CASRRGGANEQFF	TGTGCCAGCAGGCGGGGAGGCGCCAATGAGCAGTTCTTC
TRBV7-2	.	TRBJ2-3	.	CASTPNRDFGDTQYF	TGTGCCAGCACCCCGAACCGGGATTTCGGAGATACGCAGTATTTT
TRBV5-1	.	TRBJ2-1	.	CASSTNRDLVF	TGCGCCAGCAGCACCAACAGGGATCTGGTCTTC
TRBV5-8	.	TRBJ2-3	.	CASSYRGDTQYF	TGTGCCAGCAGCTACCGCGGGGATACGCAGTATTTT
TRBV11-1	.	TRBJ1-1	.	CASSPGGGTEAFF	TGTGCCAGCAGCCCGGGAGGGGGCACTGAAGCTTTCTTT
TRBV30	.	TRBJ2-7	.	CAWSVPGYEQYF	TGTGCCTGGAGTGTACCAGGTTACGAGCAGTACTTC
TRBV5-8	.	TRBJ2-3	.	CASSPDSPGVNTQYF	TGTGCCAGCAGTCCGGACAGCCCGGGCGTCAATACGCAGTATTTT
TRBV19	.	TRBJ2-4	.	CASSIQAKNIQYF	TGTGCCAGTAGTATACAAGCCAAAAACATTCAGTACTTC
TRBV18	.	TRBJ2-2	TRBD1	CASSPPQGDVTGELFF	TGTGCCAGCTCACCACCACAGGGGGATGTCACCGGGGAGCTGTTTTTT
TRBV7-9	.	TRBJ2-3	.	CASSLTGIADTQYF	TGTGCCAGCAGCTTAACCGGGATCGCAGATACGCAGTATTTT
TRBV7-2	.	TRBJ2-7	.	CASSLRQVSYEQYF	TGTGCCAGCAGCTTAAGGCAGGTGTCCTACGAGCAGTACTTC
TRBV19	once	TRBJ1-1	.	CASSIEGRTVTEAFF	TGTGCCAGTAGTATAGAGGGACGTACGGTCACTGAAGCTTTCTTT
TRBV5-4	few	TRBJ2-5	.	CASSSGSYQETQYF	TGTGCCAGCAGCTCTGGTTCGTACCAAGAGACCCAGTACTTC
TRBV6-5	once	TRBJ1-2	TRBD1	CASRKSGGSYGYTF	TGTGCCAGCAGGAAGTCAGGGGGCTCCTATGGCTACACCTTC
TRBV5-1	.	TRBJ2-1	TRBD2	CASSRLAGADEQFF	TGCGCCAGCAGCAGACTAGCGGGGGCGGATGAGCAGTTCTTC
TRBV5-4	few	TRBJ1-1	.	CASSWGLIGAEAFF	TGTGCCAGCAGCTGGGGTCTCATCGGGGCTGAAGCTTTCTTT
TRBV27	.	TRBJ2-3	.	CASSSNIMTQYF	TGTGCCAGCAGTTCCAACATAATGACGCAGTATTTT
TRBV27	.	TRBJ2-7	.	CASSLSGGEQYF	TGTGCCAGCAGTTTATCGGGTGGCGAGCAGTACTTC
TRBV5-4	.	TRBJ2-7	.	CASSLDLGIFYEQYF	TGTGCCAGCAGCTTGGATTTGGGGATCTTCTACGAGCAGTACTTC
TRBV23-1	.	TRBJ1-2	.	CASSPILKGGSSGYTF	TGCGCCAGCAGTCCCATTCTTAAGGGAGGTAGCAGTGGCTACACCTTC
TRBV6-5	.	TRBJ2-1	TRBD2	CASSSRAGNSYNEQFF	TGTGCCAGCAGTTCCCGAGCGGGAAACTCCTACAATGAGCAGTTCTTC
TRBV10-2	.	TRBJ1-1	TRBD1	CASRWGQGSTEAFF	TGCGCCAGCAGGTGGGGACAGGGAAGCACTGAAGCTTTCTTT
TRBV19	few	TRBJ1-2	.	CASSTFSTVNYGYTF	TGTGCCAGTAGTACTTTCTCGACGGTCAACTATGGCTACACCTTC
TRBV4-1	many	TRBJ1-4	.	CASSQGGSNEKLFF	TGCGCCAGCAGCCAAGGGGGGAGTAATGAAAAACTGTTTTTT
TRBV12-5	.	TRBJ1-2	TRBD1	CASGQRTGGSYGYTF	TGTGCTAGTGGTCAAAGGACAGGAGGGAGCTATGGCTACACCTTC
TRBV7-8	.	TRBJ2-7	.	CASAPGQRLSYEQYF	TGTGCCAGCGCCCCAGGACAGCGTCTATCCTACGAGCAGTACTTC
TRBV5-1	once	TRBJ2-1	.	CASSLMDYNEQFF	TGCGCCAGCAGCTTAATGGACTACAATGAGCAGTTCTTC
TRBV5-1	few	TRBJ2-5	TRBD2	CASSGTAGGIETQYF	TGCGCCAGCAGCGGCACTGCGGGGGGGATTGAGACCCAGTACTTC
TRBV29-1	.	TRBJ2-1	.	CSVNTGSSYNEQFF	TGCAGCGTCAATACAGGGAGCTCCTACAATGAGCAGTTCTTC
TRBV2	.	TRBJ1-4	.	CASSDGRVTNEKLFF	TGTGCCAGCAGTGACGGCAGGGTAACTAATGAAAAACTGTTTTTT
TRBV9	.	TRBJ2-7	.	CASSVGVSMPYEQYF	TGTGCCAGCAGCGTAGGGGTTAGCATGCCCTACGAGCAGTACTTC
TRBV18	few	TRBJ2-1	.	CASSQSDPLLSYNEQFF	TGTGCCAGCTCACAATCTGATCCTCTCCTCTCCTACAATGAGCAGTTCTTC
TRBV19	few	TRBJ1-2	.	CASSTTGTLANYGYTF	TGTGCCAGTAGTACGACTGGGACACTCGCTAACTATGGCTACACCTTC
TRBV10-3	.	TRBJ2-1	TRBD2	CAIRTGTSGVSPRSHNEQFF	TGTGCCATCAGGACCGGGACTAGCGGGGTCAGTCCCCGCAGTCACAATGAGCAGTTCTTC
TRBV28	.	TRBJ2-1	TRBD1	CASSSPIKSQGHYSYNEQFF	TGTGCCAGCAGTTCCCCCATCAAGTCACAGGGGCACTACTCCTACAATGAGCAGTTCTTC
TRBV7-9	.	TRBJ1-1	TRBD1	CASSLARDSLLNTEAFF	TGTGCCAGCAGCTTAGCGCGGGACAGCCTTTTGAACACTGAAGCTTTCTTT
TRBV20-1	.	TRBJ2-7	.	CSAGPNYEQYF	TGCAGTGCGGGCCCAAACTACGAGCAGTACTTC
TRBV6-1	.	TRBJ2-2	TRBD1	CASSAGTGVGELFF	TGTGCCAGCAGTGCGGGGACAGGGGTCGGGGAGCTGTTTTTT
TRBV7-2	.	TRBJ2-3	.	CASSRNKDTQYF	TGTGCCAGCAGCCGAAATAAAGATACGCAGTATTTT
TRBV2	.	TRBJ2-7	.	CASTPQGGLYEQYF	TGTGCCAGCACCCCTCAGGGGGGGCTCTACGAGCAGTACTTC